The entry below gives a single T cell receptor beta chain sequence along with its context. V dropped 6 bases and J dropped 7; count of bases not matched to a gene: 6. Germline CDR1 reads MRHNA; CDR2 reads SNTAGT. The CDR3 totals 14 residues. Participants were aged 18 to 89 years, lived in under 25 US areas, and enrolled virtually. Participants had their cohort set by participant-reported clinical history. This specimen belongs to a study of blood T cell repertoires in COVID-19. Study summary: Before being deemed recovered, Cohort 3 donors had two negative PCRs, clearance, or symptom resolution.

Profiled with immunoSEQ multiplex PCR; TCRdb holds only in-frame clones, not every one. The sample contains around 360,000 clones, about 87% of which appear only once. The TCR was taken from a man between 40 and 49 years old in a cohort exposed to, infected with or recovered from COVID-19 (not recorded which). V usage is TRBV6-4 and J usage is TRBJ1-6; TRBD1 aligns across 7 bases. Sequencing was carried out using PBMCs or T cells enriched from blood (not recorded which). CDR3 protein: CASRKTGTNSPLHF. As DNA, the CDR3 is TGTGCCAGCAGAAAGACAGGGACGAATTCACCCCTCCACTTT.